Each of the 24 T cell receptor beta chains below was sequenced from the same sample in a study of regulatory T cells in long-lasting Graves disease. To make TCR beta libraries, researchers used iRepertoire HTBI primers and Arm-PCR of CDR3 regions. TCRdb used MiXCR to reprocess the multiplex PCR reads, holding one entry per CDR3 protein. The data contain about 450,000 distinct CDR3 sequences, 14% of them singletons. The time point denotes: newly diagnosed GD, antithyroid drugs for less than 3 months. PBMC-extracted RNA yielded the TCR library. Separately, the same data were catalogued under a study of T cells in Graves' hyperthyroidism and ophthalmopathy.

Sample: peripheral blood mononuclear cells (PBMCs), taken at new diagnosis, from a patient treated with antithyroid drugs. The receptors shown here come from a woman between 45 and 60 years old with Graves disease.

This clonotype was recorded many times. The V call is TRBV7-2, the J call TRBJ2-4, with 7 bases lining up with TRBD1. Trimming cost V 5 bases and J 5 bases; bases outside gene matches: 9. CDR1 SGHTA and CDR2 FQGNSA come from the germline V gene. The CDR3 has 15 residues. This CDR3 reads CASSAYRGGQNIQYF. The CDR3 DNA reads as TGTGCCAGCAGCGCCTACAGGGGTGGACAAAACATTCAGTACTTC. Full variable domain (remainder filled in from reference TRBV7-2 and TRBJ2-4): GAGVSQSPSNKVTEKGKDVELRCDPISGHTALYWYRQSLGQGLEFLIYFQGNSAPDKSGLPSDRFSAERTGGSVSTLTIQRTQQEDSAVYLCASSAYRGGQNIQYFGAGTRLSVL.

This clonotype was seen at least ten times. CDR3 residues: CASSRGVSDRNQPQHF. In nucleotides, the CDR3 is TGTGCCAGCAGCCGAGGGGTTTCGGACCGCAATCAGCCCCAGCATTTT. The chain uses TRBV7-6 and TRBJ1-5, with D perhaps matching TRBD1 (5 bases). The CDR3 extends over 16 amino acids. Trimming cost V 5 bases and J 2 bases, with 16 bases left between them. Looked up from germline, CDR1 is SGHVS and CDR2 is FNYEAQ.

Ten or more counts support this clonotype. The CDR3 here is CASQTLKGGTYEQYF. The CDR3 bases are TGTGCCAGCCAGACTCTAAAGGGGGGTACCTACGAGCAGTACTTC. The genes are TRBV11-2 and TRBJ2-7, with D perhaps TRBD1 or TRBD2 (6 bases each). Between the trimmed V and J ends, which lost 8 bases and 2 bases, there was a span of 19 bases. Germline V gene lookup returns CDR1 SGHAT and CDR2 FQNNGV. The CDR3 totals 15 residues.

This clonotype has at least ten counts. V gene TRBV12-3 or TRBV12-4 combines with J gene TRBJ2-1, with TRBD2 matching 11 bases. CDR3 length: 15 residues. With V trimmed by 5 bases and J by 4 bases, 4 bases remained unmatched. The CDR3 region is CASSPTSGKYNEQFF. The CDR3 coding sequence is TGTGCCAGCAGTCCGACTAGCGGGAAATACAATGAGCAGTTCTTC.

With regard to this clonotype: A read error may explain this, as a much larger clone is one base away. The V and J genes are TRBV6-2 or TRBV6-3 and TRBJ2-7, with D possibly matching TRBD2 (5 bases). The CDR3 runs 16 residues. CDR1 and CDR2 from the germline V gene are MNHEY and SVGEGT. In DNA form, the CDR3 reads TGTGCCAGCAGTTACTCGATCCTCGGGGAGAGCTACGAGCAGTGCTTC. It is translated as CASSYSILGESYEQCF.

The CDR3 here is CASSISGSLTDTQYF. CDR3 coding DNA: TGTGCCAGTAGTATAAGCGGGAGTTTGACAGATACGCAGTATTTT. V is TRBV19 and J is TRBJ2-3; 8 nucleotides agree with TRBD2. In germline, CDR1 is LNHDA, CDR2 SQIVND (reference sequence). This CDR3 is 15 amino acids long. V dropped 2 bases and J dropped 3; count of bases not matched to a gene: 4.

The chain carries TRBV7-2 and TRBJ1-3; 8 positions agree with TRBD1. The CDR3 is 18 amino acids. CDR1 and CDR2 from the germline V gene are SGHTA and FQGNSA. After removal of 1 base from V and 3 bases from J, the junction contained 11 bases not matched to a gene. This chain's CDR3 is CASSLEARGQGFGNTIYF. CDR3 bases: TGTGCCAGCAGCTTAGAGGCCCGCGGACAGGGCTTTGGAAACACCATATATTTT.

This clonotype was seen many times. V is TRBV7-6 and J is TRBJ1-2; D perhaps matches TRBD1 (6 bases). The CDR3 is 13 residues long. Deletions cut 5 bases from V and 3 bases from J, with 10 bases between. Germline V gene lookup returns CDR1 SGHVS and CDR2 FNYEAQ. The CDR3 sequence: CASSPDSDYGYTF. The CDR3 bases are TGTGCCAGCAGCCCGGACAGTGACTATGGCTACACCTTC.

This clonotype was seen ten or more times. This chain connects TRBV7-9 to TRBJ2-2; D remains ambiguous. V was cut by 2 bases and J by 0 bases, with 4 bases left in between. The CDR3 sequence is 14 residues long. From germline, CDR1 is SEHNR and CDR2 FQNEAQ (reference sequence). The CDR3 DNA reads as TGTGCCAGCAGCTTAATAACGAACACCGGGGAGCTGTTTTTT. Amino acids: CASSLITNTGELFF.

The chain employs TRBV24-1 and TRBJ2-1; no firm D call. Germline V gene lookup returns CDR1 KGHDR and CDR2 SFDVKD. CDR3 size: 16 residues. Trimming stripped 5 bases from V and 0 bases from J, with 13 bases between. The CDR3 is CATSGFRANSYNEQFF. CDR3 coding DNA: TGTGCCACCAGTGGCTTTAGGGCTAACTCCTACAATGAGCAGTTCTTC.

This clonotype was detected ten times or more. The chain couples TRBV28 to TRBJ2-5, with 12 bases identical to TRBD2. Per germline, CDR1 MDHEN and CDR2 SYDVKM. The CDR3 spans 16 residues. V shed 6 bases and J 4 bases; nucleotides not matched to a gene: 9. DNA of the CDR3: TGTGCCAGCAGCCGCTCACTAGCGGGAGGAGCAGAGACCCAGTACTTC. Amino acid sequence: CASSRSLAGGAETQYF. The whole variable domain, filled in from reference TRBV28 and TRBJ2-5, reads DVKVTQSSRYLVKRTGEKVFLECVQDMDHENMFWYRQDPGLGLRLIYFSYDVKMKEKGDIPEGYSVSREKKERFSLILESASTNQTSMYLCASSRSLAGGAETQYFGPGTRLLVL.

This clonotype came up many times. The rearrangement uses TRBV6-2 or TRBV6-3 and TRBJ2-5; TRBD2 might be the D (6 bases). CDR3 size: 15 residues. Germline lookup yields CDR1 MNHEY and CDR2 SVGEGT. V was cut by 5 bases and J by 4 bases, with 17 bases left in between. As DNA, the CDR3 is TGTGCCAGCAGTCCCATTCGTAACGGGAGAGAGACCCAGTACTTC. It encodes CASSPIRNGRETQYF.

This clonotype was seen at least ten times. CDR3 protein: CASSAKGGGASPLHF. In nucleotides, the CDR3 is TGTGCCAGCAGTGCGAAGGGCGGCGGCGCATCACCCCTCCACTTT. The rearrangement uses TRBV2 and TRBJ1-6; D is ambiguous. The CDR3 totals 15 residues. The germline gives CDR1 SNHLY, CDR2 FYNNEI. Trimming stripped 4 bases from V and 10 bases from J, with 17 bases between.

This clonotype was found many times. The J gene is TRBJ2-1, the V gene TRBV5-1, with TRBD1 as a possible D gene (5 bases). Germline V CDR1 and CDR2: SGHRS, YFSETQ. The CDR3 consists of 16 residues. V lost 0 bases, J lost 3 bases, and 13 bases lay in between. CDR3 in DNA: TGCGCCAGCAGCTTGGCGGGCAGGGTAAACTACAATGAGCAGTTCTTC. As protein: CASSLAGRVNYNEQFF. Variable domain in full (rest from reference TRBV5-1 and TRBJ2-1): KAGVTQTPRYLIKTRGQQVTLSCSPISGHRSVSWYQQTPGQGLQFLFEYFSETQRNKGNFPGRFSGRQFSNSRSEMNVSTLELGDSALYLCASSLAGRVNYNEQFFGPGTRLTVL.

This clonotype was recorded a few times. Possible read error: a much larger clone is one base away. The V call is TRBV28, the J call TRBJ1-2; no clear D gene. The CDR3 extends over 14 amino acids. The germline gives CDR1 MDHEN, CDR2 SYDVKM. The CDR3: CASSQVGQNCGYTF. The CDR3 DNA sequence: TGTGCCAGCAGTCAAGTCGGGCAGAACTGTGGCTACACCTTC.

This clonotype occurred many times. The gene calls are TRBV28 and TRBJ2-7; the D is unclear. The CDR3 runs 12 residues. V lost 6 bases to trimming and J lost 2 bases, with 8 bases between them. Germline values: CDR1 MDHEN, CDR2 SYDVKM. CDR3 sequence: CASRETTYEQYF. In DNA, the CDR3 is TGTGCCAGCAGAGAAACAACCTACGAGCAGTACTTC.

This clonotype has at least ten counts. This sequence joins TRBV30 and TRBJ2-7; weak D call: TRBD1 (5 bases). V lost 8 bases to trimming and J lost 1 base, with 12 bases between them. This CDR3 spans 12 amino acids. CDR1 and CDR2 (germline): GTSNPN, SVGIG (reference sequence). CDR3 loop: CAIDSISYEQYF. For the CDR3, the DNA is TGTGCCATCGACAGCATTTCCTACGAGCAGTACTTC.

This clonotype has only a few counts. The V call is TRBV24-1, the J call TRBJ2-2, with D hard to call. The CDR3 covers 16 residues. CDR1 is KGHDR and CDR2 is SFDVKD in the germline V gene. With 3 bases removed from V and 1 base from J, the gap between germline ends came to 11 bases. CDR3 coding DNA: TGTGCCACCAGTGATCTCCGGACGGGGAACACCGGGGAGCTGTTTTTT. Amino acids: CATSDLRTGNTGELFF.

A few counts support this clonotype. The chain combines TRBV6-2 or TRBV6-3 with TRBJ2-1, with 8 bases that match TRBD2. From germline, CDR1 is MNHEY and CDR2 SVGEGT. The V gene end was trimmed by 6 bases and the J gene end by 8 bases; junction bases not matched to a gene: 9. The CDR3 has 14 residues. CDR3 loop: CASSLPGGLDEQFF. CDR3 sequence (DNA): TGTGCCAGCAGCTTACCGGGAGGGCTTGATGAGCAGTTCTTC.

In its sample, this clonotype was seen many times. The chain has TRBV10-3 and TRBJ2-1, with 14 bases lining up with TRBD2. J was trimmed by 0 bases and V by 6 bases; bases with no gene match: 4. This CDR3 contains 17 residues. Germline V gene lookup returns CDR1 ENHRY and CDR2 SYGVKD. Here the CDR3 reads CAIRRGLAGDSYNEQFF. The CDR3 coding sequence is TGTGCCATCAGGCGGGGACTAGCGGGGGACTCCTACAATGAGCAGTTCTTC.

This clonotype was counted at least ten times. The chain recombines TRBV5-5 with TRBJ1-1; D unresolved. Germline values: CDR1 SGHKS, CDR2 YYEKEE (reference sequence). The CDR3 sequence is 12 residues long. Trimming took 2 bases from V and 4 from J, leaving 6 bases between them. CDR3 protein: CASSFWGTEAFF. CDR3 coding DNA: TGTGCCAGCAGCTTTTGGGGCACTGAAGCTTTCTTT.

In this sample, this clonotype turned up many times. CDR3 DNA sequence: TGTGCCAGCAGCCAAGTAACTAGCGGGATATACGAGCAGTACTTC. Its translation: CASSQVTSGIYEQYF. This rearrangement joins TRBV3-1 to TRBJ2-7; 10 nucleotides match TRBD2. CDR3 length: 15 residues. The J segment lost 4 bases and the V segment lost 1 base, leaving 4 bases of the junction unmatched. Germline V CDR1 and CDR2: LGHDT, YNNKEL (reference sequence).

This clonotype was picked up many times. V and J are TRBV20-1 and TRBJ2-3; D is perhaps TRBD1 or TRBD2 (5 bases each). CDR3 length: 13 amino acids. V dropped 3 bases and J dropped 2 bases, with 9 bases sitting between them. Germline lookup yields CDR1 DFQATT and CDR2 SNEGSKA (reference sequence). The CDR3 DNA is TGCAGTGCTAGTCGGGACGACACAGATACGCAGTATTTT. Translation: CSASRDDTDTQYF.

This clonotype was observed a few times. This chain links TRBV7-2 with TRBJ2-1, with a weak D call TRBD2 (6 bases). The length of the CDR3 is 17 residues. Germline-derived CDR1 and CDR2 are SGHTA and FQGNSA. With 5 bases removed from V and 4 bases from J, the gap between germline ends came to 21 bases. Here the CDR3 reads CASSRRAGVKLYNEQFF. The CDR3 bases are TGTGCCAGCAGCCGGAGGGCCGGGGTCAAGCTATACAATGAGCAGTTCTTC.